Shown below are 14 T cell receptor beta chains from a single sample sequenced in a study of shared clonotypes between healthy human individuals. This table comes from immunoSEQ multiplex PCR, and its TCRdb copy is limited to in-frame clones, with some not included. The data contain around 1.1 million clones, around three quarters of them singletons. The sample consisted of memory CD4+ T cells from PBMCs. Subset in this sample: CD45RA-negative fraction. These receptors were taken from a man aged 18-30 years in good health. Some clones in this sample may be carry-over from other donors' samples.

The chain couples TRBV7-6 to TRBJ2-4, with a weak D call TRBD1 (5 bases). The CDR3 loop spans 14 amino acids. Germline CDR1 reads SGHVS; CDR2 reads FNYEAQ. V lost 3 bases and J 9 bases, leaving 15 bases between the germline ends. The CDR3 protein is CASSLNGQGSIQYF. As DNA, the CDR3 is TGTGCCAGCAGCTTGAATGGCCAGGGTAGCATTCAGTACTTC.

This sequence joins TRBV18 and TRBJ1-4; D might be TRBD1 (6 bases). V dropped 3 bases and J dropped 7 bases, with 15 bases sitting between them. CDR1 KGHSH and CDR2 LQKENI come from the germline V gene. This CDR3 is 15 amino acids long. The CDR3 nucleotides are TGTGCCAGCTCACCGCTTGGGGGGGGCACTGAAAAACTGTTTTTT. Translating gives CASSPLGGGTEKLFF. The full variable domain, its missing parts supplied by reference TRBV18 and TRBJ1-4, is NAGVMQNPRHLVRRRGQEARLRCSPMKGHSHVYWYRQLPEEGLKFMVYLQKENIIDESGMPKERFSAEFPKEGPSILRIQQVVRGDSAAYFCASSPLGGGTEKLFFGSGTQLSVL.

CDR3 region: CASTPRAGGLSSYNEQFF. The CDR3 DNA reads as TGTGCCAGCACCCCGAGGGCGGGAGGCCTAAGCTCCTACAATGAGCAGTTCTTC. The rearrangement links TRBV9 to TRBJ2-1, with 8 positions matching TRBD2. CDR3 length: 18 residues. Germline V gene lookup returns CDR1 SGDLS and CDR2 YYNGEE. Losses at the gene ends were 6 bases for V and 0 bases for J; bases not matched to a gene: 14.

The genes are TRBV4-1 and TRBJ1-2; perhaps TRBD1 as D (5 bases). Germline V CDR1 and CDR2: MGHRA, YSYEKL. Trimming stripped 0 bases from V and 8 bases from J, with 31 bases between. The CDR3 totals 20 residues. In DNA form, the CDR3 reads TGCGCCAGCAGCCAAGATTTTTTGATTTTAGCGTCGAAGGACGGGGGAGGCTACACCTTC. Its translation: CASSQDFLILASKDGGGYTF.

The CDR3 DNA reads as TGTGCCATCAGTGACCCCTCCGGGCTAGCGGGAGTAGAGACCCAGTACTTC. Translated, it gives CAISDPSGLAGVETQYF. The chain employs TRBV10-3 and TRBJ2-5; 10 bases are a match to TRBD2. V lost 3 bases to trimming and J lost 4 bases; unmatched junction nucleotides: 11. From germline, CDR1 is ENHRY and CDR2 SYGVKD. The CDR3 totals 17 residues.

This chain joins TRBV5-5 and TRBJ1-1, with D perhaps matching TRBD1 (6 bases). The CDR3 loop spans 17 amino acids. Germline values: CDR1 SGHKS, CDR2 YYEKEE (reference sequence). Trimming left V 7 bases short and J 4 bases short, with 26 bases between. The CDR3: CASGRVPGPRGGTEAFF. CDR3 nucleotides: TGTGCCAGCGGCAGGGTGCCAGGGCCCCGAGGGGGCACTGAAGCTTTCTTT.

The J gene is TRBJ2-5, the V gene TRBV7-2, with D uncertain. Between the trimmed V and J ends, which lost 2 bases and 5 bases, there was a span of 15 bases. Germline V gene data show CDR1 as SGHTA and CDR2 as FQGNSA. The CDR3 has 15 amino acids. CDR3 region: CASSLPLSGVETQYF. CDR3 nucleotides: TGTGCCAGCAGCTTACCCCTATCCGGTGTGGAGACCCAGTACTTC.

In regard to this clone: This same CDR3 is encoded by further DNA sequences in the sample. This chain uses TRBV18 with TRBJ2-1, with TRBD2 matching 9 bases. Germline V CDR1 and CDR2: KGHSH, LQKENI. V was clipped by 1 base and J by 8 bases; unmatched bases: 6. The CDR3 consists of 15 residues. In DNA, the CDR3 is TGTGCCAGCTCACCACTGGCGGGAGGGTTGGATGAGCAGTTCTTC. Residues: CASSPLAGGLDEQFF. Using reference TRBV18 and TRBJ2-1 for the parts outside the CDR3, the full variable domain is NAGVMQNPRHLVRRRGQEARLRCSPMKGHSHVYWYRQLPEEGLKFMVYLQKENIIDESGMPKERFSAEFPKEGPSILRIQQVVRGDSAAYFCASSPLAGGLDEQFFGPGTRLTVL.

This clone was counted a single time. The chain has TRBV29-1 and TRBJ1-5, with D possibly being TRBD1 (6 bases). This CDR3 contains 14 residues. Trimming stripped 6 bases from V and 1 base from J, with 13 bases between. Germline assignment: CDR1 SQVTM and CDR2 ANQGSEA. The CDR3 loop is CSVGGVGSNQPQHF. The CDR3 DNA reads TGCAGCGTCGGGGGCGTGGGGAGCAATCAGCCCCAGCATTTT.

With regard to this clone: Other nucleotide sequences from this sample produce the same CDR3. V gene TRBV5-1 combines with J gene TRBJ2-4; TRBD1 is a possible D gene (5 bases). With 0 bases removed from V and 7 bases from J, the gap between germline ends came to 11 bases. The CDR3 consists of 14 residues. Looked up from germline, CDR1 is SGHRS and CDR2 is YFSETQ. The CDR3 region has the DNA TGCGCCAGCAGCTTGGGCCAGGGTTGGAACATTCAGTACTTC. Translating it yields CASSLGQGWNIQYF.

The CDR3 loop is CAIKGGARTYGYTF. In DNA, the CDR3 is TGTGCCATTAAGGGGGGGGCGCGGACCTATGGCTACACCTTC. The genes are TRBV28 and TRBJ1-2, with D possibly matching TRBD1 (6 bases). Germline V lookup: CDR1 MDHEN, CDR2 SYDVKM. This CDR3 has 14 residues. V was shortened by 10 bases and J by 4 bases, with 19 bases between the two germline ends.

V is TRBV6-6 and J is TRBJ2-1, with a weak D call TRBD2 (6 bases). The CDR3 spans 12 residues. Germline CDR1 reads MNHNY; CDR2 reads SVGAGI (reference sequence). Trimming took off 6 bases at V and 15 bases at J, with 18 bases between the two ends. The CDR3 loop reads CASSLRGGGWFF. For the CDR3, the DNA is TGTGCCAGCAGCCTTCGGGGAGGTGGGTGGTTCTTC.

This clone was seen ten or more times. The J gene is TRBJ1-4, the V gene TRBV5-8; 8 nucleotides match TRBD1. CDR3 length equals 13 residues. With 5 bases clipped from V and 13 bases from J, the junction kept 10 bases outside the gene matches. Germline CDR1 reads SGHTS; CDR2 reads YDEGEE. CDR3 DNA: TGTGCCAGCAGTCAGGGGGCTAAAGGAAGACTGTTTTTT. Translation gives CASSQGAKGRLFF.

The CDR3 nucleotides read TGTGCCTTCGAGGACGGCACCGGGGAGCTGTTTTTT. This translates into CAFEDGTGELFF. The chain uses TRBV30 and TRBJ2-2; no firm D call. The CDR3 runs 12 residues. The V end lost 7 bases, the J end lost 4 bases, and 10 bases lay between the germline ends. Germline-derived CDR1 and CDR2 are GTSNPN and SVGIG (reference sequence).